A selection of T cell receptor beta chains follows, all from one sample in a study of blood T cell repertoires in COVID-19. Libraries were prepared by immunoSEQ multiplex PCR; TCRdb keeps only in-frame clonotypes and omits some of them. This sample has more than 60,000 clones, with 90% found just once. Source material: peripheral blood. The receptors were sampled from a woman aged 80 or older with active or convalescent COVID-19. CDR3s include the opening cysteine and the closing phenylalanine or tryptophan. The D gene is left open where the match is weak. Clone size is stated in some rows and not others, as once, few, many or a class when expanded.

v_call: TRBV9; j_call: TRBJ1-4; d_call: .; clone_size: .; cdr3_aa: CASSVGAGISEKLFF; cdr3_nt: TGTGCCAGCAGCGTAGGGGCAGGGATTAGTGAAAAACTGTTTTTT
v_call: TRBV19; j_call: TRBJ2-7; d_call: .; clone_size: .; cdr3_aa: CASSTRPGLSSYEQYF; cdr3_nt: TGTGCCAGTAGTACCCGTCCGGGACTCTCCTCCTACGAGCAGTACTTC
v_call: TRBV15; j_call: TRBJ1-5; d_call: TRBD1; clone_size: .; cdr3_aa: CATSRNDRGLNQPQHF; cdr3_nt: TGTGCCACCAGCAGGAACGACAGGGGTTTAAATCAGCCCCAGCATTTT
v_call: TRBV6-5; j_call: TRBJ1-1; d_call: .; clone_size: .; cdr3_aa: CASSYSIQSGNTEAFF; cdr3_nt: TGTGCCAGCAGTTACTCGATCCAATCCGGTAACACTGAAGCTTTCTTT
v_call: TRBV24-1; j_call: TRBJ2-1; d_call: TRBD2; clone_size: .; cdr3_aa: CATSDLPLASSGGAYNEQFF; cdr3_nt: TGTGCCACCAGTGATTTGCCCTTGGCTTCTAGCGGGGGGGCCTACAATGAGCAGTTCTTC
v_call: TRBV19; j_call: TRBJ2-7; d_call: TRBD2; clone_size: .; cdr3_aa: CASSMYSGGTYEQYF; cdr3_nt: TGTGCCAGTAGTATGTACAGCGGGGGGACCTACGAGCAGTACTTC
v_call: TRBV27; j_call: TRBJ2-5; d_call: .; clone_size: .; cdr3_aa: CASRPTATGPRPQYF; cdr3_nt: TGTGCCAGCAGACCCACGGCAACAGGCCCCCGGCCCCAGTACTTC
v_call: TRBV6-5; j_call: TRBJ1-4; d_call: TRBD1; clone_size: .; cdr3_aa: CASSYTQGGVEKLFF; cdr3_nt: TGTGCCAGCAGTTACACACAGGGGGGAGTTGAAAAACTGTTTTTT
v_call: TRBV7-6; j_call: TRBJ2-5; d_call: .; clone_size: .; cdr3_aa: CASSLDSEETQYF; cdr3_nt: TGTGCCAGCAGCTTAGACTCCGAGGAGACCCAGTACTTC
v_call: TRBV12-2; j_call: TRBJ1-1; d_call: .; clone_size: .; cdr3_aa: CASRLPQDRENTEAFF; cdr3_nt: TGTGCAAGTCGCTTACCTCAGGACAGGGAGAACACTGAAGCTTTCTTT
v_call: TRBV4-3; j_call: TRBJ2-1; d_call: .; clone_size: .; cdr3_aa: CASSQGDRYNEQFF; cdr3_nt: TGCGCCAGCAGCCAGGGAGACAGGTACAATGAGCAGTTCTTC
v_call: TRBV27; j_call: TRBJ2-5; d_call: TRBD2; clone_size: .; cdr3_aa: CASSHRGLAQETQYF; cdr3_nt: TGTGCCAGCAGTCACCGGGGACTAGCGCAAGAGACCCAGTACTTC
v_call: TRBV7-2; j_call: TRBJ1-3; d_call: .; clone_size: .; cdr3_aa: CASSFPGNTIYF; cdr3_nt: TGTGCCAGCAGCTTTCCAGGAAACACCATATATTTT
v_call: TRBV9; j_call: TRBJ2-3; d_call: .; clone_size: .; cdr3_aa: CASSPGGTDTQYF; cdr3_nt: TGTGCCAGCAGCCCGGGGGGCACAGATACGCAGTATTTT
v_call: TRBV13; j_call: TRBJ1-3; d_call: TRBD1; clone_size: .; cdr3_aa: CASSSGTGRNTIYF; cdr3_nt: TGTGCCAGCAGCTCCGGGACAGGGAGAAACACCATATATTTT
v_call: TRBV18; j_call: TRBJ2-3; d_call: .; clone_size: .; cdr3_aa: CASSPGGAVTDTQYF; cdr3_nt: TGTGCCAGCTCACCGGGGGGAGCGGTCACAGATACGCAGTATTTT
v_call: TRBV11-2; j_call: TRBJ1-4; d_call: .; clone_size: .; cdr3_aa: CASSLYGTDDEKLFF; cdr3_nt: TGTGCCAGCAGCTTATACGGGACTGATGATGAAAAACTGTTTTTT
v_call: TRBV7-3; j_call: TRBJ2-7; d_call: .; clone_size: .; cdr3_aa: CASSSFPGSEQYF; cdr3_nt: TGTGCCAGCAGCTCCTTTCCTGGTAGCGAGCAGTACTTC
v_call: TRBV5-1; j_call: TRBJ1-1; d_call: .; clone_size: .; cdr3_aa: CASSLARVNTEAFF; cdr3_nt: TGCGCCAGCAGCTTGGCGAGGGTTAACACTGAAGCTTTCTTT
v_call: TRBV5-1; j_call: TRBJ2-1; d_call: TRBD2; clone_size: .; cdr3_aa: CASSLMGSGGPYNEQFF; cdr3_nt: TGCGCCAGCAGCTTGATGGGTAGCGGGGGGCCCTACAATGAGCAGTTCTTC
v_call: TRBV13; j_call: TRBJ2-3; d_call: .; clone_size: .; cdr3_aa: CASSSRQIQGSTDTQYF; cdr3_nt: TGTGCCAGCAGCTCACGGCAAATACAGGGAAGCACAGATACGCAGTATTTT
v_call: TRBV9; j_call: TRBJ2-5; d_call: TRBD2; clone_size: .; cdr3_aa: CASSVAPGGQETQYF; cdr3_nt: TGTGCCAGCAGCGTAGCCCCGGGGGGCCAAGAGACCCAGTACTTC
v_call: TRBV5-6; j_call: TRBJ1-4; d_call: .; clone_size: .; cdr3_aa: CASSLQGVTNEKLFF; cdr3_nt: TGTGCCAGCAGCTTACAGGGTGTAACTAATGAAAAACTGTTTTTT
v_call: TRBV28; j_call: TRBJ1-6; d_call: TRBD1; clone_size: .; cdr3_aa: CASNNRDRVNSPLHF; cdr3_nt: TGTGCCAGCAACAACCGGGACAGGGTAAATTCACCCCTCCACTTT
v_call: TRBV19; j_call: TRBJ1-5; d_call: TRBD1; clone_size: .; cdr3_aa: CASKTGTGFSNQPQHF; cdr3_nt: TGTGCCAGTAAGACCGGGACAGGGTTTAGCAATCAGCCCCAGCATTTT
v_call: TRBV4-2; j_call: TRBJ2-2; d_call: .; clone_size: .; cdr3_aa: CASKGQNTGELFF; cdr3_nt: TGTGCCAGCAAGGGACAGAACACCGGGGAGCTGTTTTTT
v_call: TRBV10-3; j_call: TRBJ2-7; d_call: .; clone_size: once; cdr3_aa: CAISESIRGYEQYF; cdr3_nt: TGTGCCATCAGTGAGTCGATAAGGGGATACGAGCAGTACTTC
v_call: TRBV29-1; j_call: TRBJ2-2; d_call: TRBD1; clone_size: .; cdr3_aa: CSVSDREVTGELFF; cdr3_nt: TGCAGCGTCTCGGACAGGGAGGTCACCGGGGAGCTGTTTTTT
v_call: TRBV3-1/TRBV3-2; j_call: TRBJ1-5; d_call: TRBD1; clone_size: few; cdr3_aa: CASSQDRTGFNNQPQHF; cdr3_nt: TGTGCCAGCAGCCAAGATCGGACAGGATTTAACAATCAGCCCCAGCATTTT
v_call: TRBV7-9; j_call: TRBJ2-5; d_call: .; clone_size: .; cdr3_aa: CASSLQALSVETQYF; cdr3_nt: TGTGCCAGCAGCTTACAAGCGTTGTCGGTTGAGACCCAGTACTTC
v_call: TRBV3-1/TRBV3-2; j_call: TRBJ1-1; d_call: .; clone_size: .; cdr3_aa: CASSQGQGAFF; cdr3_nt: TGTGCCAGCAGCCAAGGGCAGGGAGCTTTCTTT
v_call: TRBV28; j_call: TRBJ1-1; d_call: TRBD1; clone_size: .; cdr3_aa: CASSNYRGNTEAFF; cdr3_nt: TGTGCCAGCAGTAACTACAGGGGAAACACTGAAGCTTTCTTT
v_call: TRBV28; j_call: TRBJ2-3; d_call: .; clone_size: .; cdr3_aa: CASSPVDSRTDTQYF; cdr3_nt: TGTGCCAGCAGCCCCGTGGACAGCCGCACAGATACGCAGTATTTT
v_call: TRBV3-1/TRBV3-2; j_call: TRBJ1-1; d_call: TRBD1; clone_size: .; cdr3_aa: CASSQVQGQEAFF; cdr3_nt: TGTGCCAGCAGCCAAGTCCAAGGACAGGAGGCTTTCTTT
v_call: TRBV3-1/TRBV3-2; j_call: TRBJ2-1; d_call: TRBD2; clone_size: .; cdr3_aa: CASSQVGGSDEQFF; cdr3_nt: TGTGCCAGCAGCCAAGTGGGGGGGTCGGATGAGCAGTTCTTC
v_call: TRBV6-6; j_call: TRBJ1-5; d_call: .; clone_size: .; cdr3_aa: CASSYAGDNQPQHF; cdr3_nt: TGTGCCAGCAGTTACGCAGGGGACAATCAGCCCCAGCATTTT
v_call: TRBV7-6; j_call: TRBJ2-2; d_call: TRBD1; clone_size: once; cdr3_aa: CASSLGQGDGAGELFF; cdr3_nt: TGTGCCAGCAGCTTAGGCCAGGGGGACGGGGCCGGGGAGCTGTTTTTT
v_call: TRBV9; j_call: TRBJ1-1; d_call: .; clone_size: .; cdr3_aa: CASSAEGPTEAFF; cdr3_nt: TGTGCCAGCAGCGCGGAGGGGCCCACTGAAGCTTTCTTT
v_call: TRBV28; j_call: TRBJ1-6; d_call: TRBD1; clone_size: .; cdr3_aa: CASSSRQGANSPLHF; cdr3_nt: TGTGCCAGCAGTTCTCGACAGGGCGCAAATTCACCCCTCCACTTT
v_call: TRBV19; j_call: TRBJ2-7; d_call: TRBD1; clone_size: .; cdr3_aa: CASSNRDRADEQYF; cdr3_nt: TGTGCCAGTAGTAACCGGGACAGGGCTGACGAGCAGTACTTC
v_call: TRBV4-1; j_call: TRBJ1-4; d_call: .; clone_size: .; cdr3_aa: CASSQEGWGANEKLFF; cdr3_nt: TGCGCCAGCAGCCAAGAAGGGTGGGGGGCTAATGAAAAACTGTTTTTT
v_call: TRBV10-3; j_call: TRBJ2-2; d_call: .; clone_size: .; cdr3_aa: CAISDAGDTGELFF; cdr3_nt: TGTGCCATCAGTGATGCCGGGGACACCGGGGAGCTGTTTTTT
v_call: TRBV5-1; j_call: TRBJ1-5; d_call: .; clone_size: .; cdr3_aa: CASSSPGNTGYSNQPQHF; cdr3_nt: TGCGCCAGCAGCTCACCAGGGAACACGGGCTATAGCAATCAGCCCCAGCATTTT
v_call: TRBV6-5; j_call: TRBJ1-1; d_call: TRBD1; clone_size: .; cdr3_aa: CASRGDRARNTEAFF; cdr3_nt: TGTGCCAGCAGGGGAGACAGGGCTAGGAACACTGAAGCTTTCTTT
v_call: TRBV6-2/TRBV6-3; j_call: TRBJ2-7; d_call: TRBD1; clone_size: .; cdr3_aa: CASSFSRDRTYEQYF; cdr3_nt: TGTGCCAGCAGTTTTTCCCGGGACAGAACCTACGAGCAGTACTTC
v_call: TRBV3-1/TRBV3-2; j_call: TRBJ2-5; d_call: TRBD2; clone_size: .; cdr3_aa: CASSFRTRGNQETQYF; cdr3_nt: TGTGCCAGCAGCTTTCGGACTAGGGGTAACCAAGAGACCCAGTACTTC
v_call: TRBV2; j_call: TRBJ1-1; d_call: TRBD1; clone_size: few; cdr3_aa: CASRGTDYTEAFF; cdr3_nt: TGTGCCAGCAGGGGGACAGATTACACTGAAGCTTTCTTT
v_call: TRBV7-3; j_call: TRBJ2-2; d_call: TRBD2; clone_size: few; cdr3_aa: CASSRLAGVTGELFF; cdr3_nt: TGTGCCAGCAGTCGACTAGCGGGGGTCACCGGGGAGCTGTTTTTT
v_call: TRBV9; j_call: TRBJ2-1; d_call: .; clone_size: .; cdr3_aa: CASSVGGPSYNEQFF; cdr3_nt: TGTGCCAGCAGCGTCGGGGGGCCCTCCTACAATGAGCAGTTCTTC
v_call: TRBV3-1/TRBV3-2; j_call: TRBJ2-7; d_call: .; clone_size: .; cdr3_aa: CASSQDLSSSYEQYF; cdr3_nt: TGTGCCAGCAGCCAAGATCTTAGTAGTTCCTACGAGCAGTACTTC
v_call: TRBV7-6; j_call: TRBJ1-2; d_call: .; clone_size: .; cdr3_aa: CASSQSGGSGYTF; cdr3_nt: TGTGCCAGCAGCCAAAGTGGAGGGTCGGGCTACACCTTC
v_call: TRBV27; j_call: TRBJ2-7; d_call: TRBD1; clone_size: .; cdr3_aa: CASSWGRGLYEQYF; cdr3_nt: TGTGCCAGCAGTTGGGGCAGGGGGCTCTACGAGCAGTACTTC
v_call: TRBV4-3; j_call: TRBJ1-1; d_call: .; clone_size: .; cdr3_aa: CASSQARTAEAFF; cdr3_nt: TGCGCCAGCAGCCAAGCTCGTACAGCTGAAGCTTTCTTT
v_call: TRBV7-8; j_call: TRBJ1-6; d_call: TRBD1; clone_size: once; cdr3_aa: CASSWDSYNSPLHF; cdr3_nt: TGTGCCAGCAGCTGGGACAGTTATAATTCACCCCTCCACTTT
v_call: TRBV28; j_call: TRBJ1-1; d_call: TRBD1; clone_size: .; cdr3_aa: CASSLPTGGLNTEAFF; cdr3_nt: TGTGCCAGCAGTCTACCGACAGGGGGCCTGAACACTGAAGCTTTCTTT